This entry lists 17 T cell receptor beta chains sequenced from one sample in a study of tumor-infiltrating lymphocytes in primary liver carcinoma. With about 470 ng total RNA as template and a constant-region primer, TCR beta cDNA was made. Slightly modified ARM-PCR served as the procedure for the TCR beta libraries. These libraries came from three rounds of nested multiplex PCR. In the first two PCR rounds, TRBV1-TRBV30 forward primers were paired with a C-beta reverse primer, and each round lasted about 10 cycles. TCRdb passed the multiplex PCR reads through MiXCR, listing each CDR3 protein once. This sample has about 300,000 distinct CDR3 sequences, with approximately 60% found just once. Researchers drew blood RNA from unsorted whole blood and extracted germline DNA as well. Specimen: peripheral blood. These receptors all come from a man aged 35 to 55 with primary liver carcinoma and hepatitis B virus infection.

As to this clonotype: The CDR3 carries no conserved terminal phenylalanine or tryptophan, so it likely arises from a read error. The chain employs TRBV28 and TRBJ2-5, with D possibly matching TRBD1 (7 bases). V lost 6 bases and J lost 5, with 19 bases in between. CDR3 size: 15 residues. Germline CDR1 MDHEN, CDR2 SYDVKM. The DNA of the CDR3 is TGTGCCAGCAGCCCGACTCAACAGGGGAGGGAGACCCAGTACTCC. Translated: CASSPTQQGRETQYS.

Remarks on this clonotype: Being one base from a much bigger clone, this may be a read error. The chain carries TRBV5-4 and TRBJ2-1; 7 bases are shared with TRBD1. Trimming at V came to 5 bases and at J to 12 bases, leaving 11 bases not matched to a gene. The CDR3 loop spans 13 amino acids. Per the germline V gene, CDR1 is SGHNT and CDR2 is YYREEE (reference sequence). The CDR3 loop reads CASRSDRVGGQFF. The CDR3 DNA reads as TGTGCCAGCAGGTCAGACAGGGTTGGCGGGCAGTTCTTC.

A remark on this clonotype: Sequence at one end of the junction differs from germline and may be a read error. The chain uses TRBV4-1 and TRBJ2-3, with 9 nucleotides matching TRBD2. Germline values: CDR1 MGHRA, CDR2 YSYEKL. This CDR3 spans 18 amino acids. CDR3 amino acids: CASGPGSRLAGPTDTQYF. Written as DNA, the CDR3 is TGTGCCAGCGGCCCAGGGTCGAGGCTAGCGGGACCCACAGATACACAGTATTTT.

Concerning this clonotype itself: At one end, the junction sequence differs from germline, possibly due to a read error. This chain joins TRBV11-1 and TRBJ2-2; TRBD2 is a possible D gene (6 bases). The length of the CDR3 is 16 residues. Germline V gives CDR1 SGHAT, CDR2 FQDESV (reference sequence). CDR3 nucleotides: TGTGCTAGCAGCCCGGGGGTCGGGACGAACACCGGGGAGCTGTTTTTT. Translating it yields CASSPGVGTNTGELFF.

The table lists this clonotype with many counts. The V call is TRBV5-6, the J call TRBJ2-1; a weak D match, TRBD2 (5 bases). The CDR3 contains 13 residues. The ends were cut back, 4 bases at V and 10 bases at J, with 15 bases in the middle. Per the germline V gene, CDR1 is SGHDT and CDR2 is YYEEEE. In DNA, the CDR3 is TGTGCCAGCAGCCATACTAGGAGACAAGAGCAGTTCTTC. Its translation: CASSHTRRQEQFF.

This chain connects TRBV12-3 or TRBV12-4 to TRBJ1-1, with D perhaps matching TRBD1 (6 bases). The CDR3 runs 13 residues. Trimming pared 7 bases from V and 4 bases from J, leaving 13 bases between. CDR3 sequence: CASTIKGGTEAFF. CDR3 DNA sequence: TGTGCCAGCACCATCAAAGGGGGCACTGAAGCTTTCTTT.

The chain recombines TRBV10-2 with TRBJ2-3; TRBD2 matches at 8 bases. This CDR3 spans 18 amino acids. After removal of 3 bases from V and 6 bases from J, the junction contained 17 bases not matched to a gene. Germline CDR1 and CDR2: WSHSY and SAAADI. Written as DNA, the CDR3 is TGCGCCAGCAGTGAAGGGGTGAGAAACGGGAGGGCCATCGATACGCAGTATTTT. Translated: CASSEGVRNGRAIDTQYF.

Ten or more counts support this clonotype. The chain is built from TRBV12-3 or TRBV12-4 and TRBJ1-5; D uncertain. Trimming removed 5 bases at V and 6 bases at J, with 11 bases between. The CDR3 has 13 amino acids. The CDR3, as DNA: TGTGCCAGCAGTGGCAGCTTGGGTCAGCCCCAGCATTTT. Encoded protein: CASSGSLGQPQHF.

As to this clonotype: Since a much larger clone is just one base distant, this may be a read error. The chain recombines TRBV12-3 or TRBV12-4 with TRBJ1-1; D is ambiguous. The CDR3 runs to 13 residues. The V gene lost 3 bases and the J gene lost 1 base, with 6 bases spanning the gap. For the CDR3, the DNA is TGTGCCAGCAGTTTGCACTGGAACACTGAAGCTTTCTTT. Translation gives CASSLHWNTEAFF.

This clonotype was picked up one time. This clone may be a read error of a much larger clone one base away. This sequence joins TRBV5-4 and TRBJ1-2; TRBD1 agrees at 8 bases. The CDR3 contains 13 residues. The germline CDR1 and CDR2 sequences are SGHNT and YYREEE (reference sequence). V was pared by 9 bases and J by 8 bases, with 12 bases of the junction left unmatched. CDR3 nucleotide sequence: TGTGCCAACACCCCAAGGACAGGGATCGGCTACACCTTC. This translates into CANTPRTGIGYTF.

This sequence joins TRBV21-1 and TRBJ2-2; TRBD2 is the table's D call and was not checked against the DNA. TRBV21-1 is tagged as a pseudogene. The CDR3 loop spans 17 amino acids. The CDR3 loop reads CASRGTSGTTAPWELFF. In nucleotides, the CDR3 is TGTGCCAGCAGGGGGACTAGCGGGACGACCGCACCCTGGGAGCTGTTTTTT.

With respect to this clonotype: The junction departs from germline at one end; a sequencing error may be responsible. CDR3 region: CCVAGGGLNTEAFF. The DNA of the CDR3 is TGCTGCGTCGCAGGGGGGGGCCTGAACACTGAGGCTTTCTTT. The chain joins TRBV29-1 to TRBJ1-1; 7 nucleotides align to TRBD1. Germline CDR1 SQVTM, CDR2 ANQGSEA. The CDR3 sequence is 14 residues long.

CDR3 sequence (DNA): TGTGTCATCAGCTTAGGGACTTCGGTCTACGAGCAGTACTTC. Amino acid sequence: CVISLGTSVYEQYF. This chain uses TRBV11-1 with TRBJ2-7; TRBD2 is a possible D gene (6 bases). The CDR3 is 14 amino acids. Germline V lookup: CDR1 SGHAT, CDR2 FQDESV (reference sequence).

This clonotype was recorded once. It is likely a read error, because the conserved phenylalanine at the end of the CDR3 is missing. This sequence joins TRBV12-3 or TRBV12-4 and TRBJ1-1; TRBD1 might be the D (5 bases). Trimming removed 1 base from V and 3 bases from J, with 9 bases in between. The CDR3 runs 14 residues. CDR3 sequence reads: CASSLEGSYTEAFS. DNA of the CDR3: TGTGCCAGCAGTTTAGAGGGGTCGTACACTGAAGCTTTCTCT.

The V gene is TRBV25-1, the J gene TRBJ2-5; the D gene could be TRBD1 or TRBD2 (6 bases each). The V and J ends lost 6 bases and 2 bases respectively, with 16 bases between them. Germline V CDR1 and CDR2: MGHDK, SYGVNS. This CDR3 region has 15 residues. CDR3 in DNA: TGTGCCAGCAGCAAGAATCAGGGGAGGCAAGAGACCCAGTACTTC. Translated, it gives CASSKNQGRQETQYF.

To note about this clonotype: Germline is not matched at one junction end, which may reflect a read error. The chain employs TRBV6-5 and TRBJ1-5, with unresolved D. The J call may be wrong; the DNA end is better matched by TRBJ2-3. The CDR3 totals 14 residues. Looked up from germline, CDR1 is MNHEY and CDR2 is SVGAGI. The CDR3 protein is CASSQSSSNQPQYF. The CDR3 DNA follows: TGTGCAAGCAGTCAGAGCAGTAGCAATCAGCCCCAGTATTTT.

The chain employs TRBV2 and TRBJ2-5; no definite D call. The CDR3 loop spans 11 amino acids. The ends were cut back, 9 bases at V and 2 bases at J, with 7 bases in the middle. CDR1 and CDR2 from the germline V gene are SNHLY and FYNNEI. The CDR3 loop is CASWGQETQYF. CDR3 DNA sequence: TGTGCCAGTTGGGGTCAAGAGACCCAGTACTTC.